This T cell receptor (beta chain) stems from a study of CD8 T cells in ankylosing spondylitis. Broader study findings: Seemingly characteristic of ankylosing spondylitis blood was a TCR beta motif consisting of about 8 highly homologous variants. Disease-linked clones reportedly showed significant enrichment in matched ankylosing spondylitis synovial fluid.

The CDR3 loop spans 16 amino acids. Germline CDR1 reads MGHRA; CDR2 reads YSYEKL. Trimming took off 0 bases at V and 2 bases at J, with 11 bases between the two ends. Generation of TCR beta libraries employed quantitative 5'-RACE incorporating molecular barcodes. TCRdb independently ran MiXCR on the 5' RACE reads; one entry per CDR3 protein. The repertoire holds about 540,000 distinct CDR3 sequences, 9.5% to 15% seen once, with 6.5% to 7% in the top ten. This clonotype has just one count. The antigen is undetermined. The gene calls are TRBV4-1 and TRBJ1-5; D is ambiguous. The sequence derives from a male donor with ankylosing spondylitis. Sequencing input: blood, either unsorted or a sorted T cell fraction (not recorded which). The CDR3 DNA sequence: TGCGCCAGCAGCCAAGAGTTAGGCAGCCGCAATCAGCCCCAGCATTTT. This sequence encodes CASSQELGSRNQPQHF.